This TCR beta chain was recovered during a study of cytomegalovirus exposure and HLA in healthy donors. V lost 6 bases and J lost 0; bases outside the gene matches: 11. This CDR3 is built from 18 residues. Germline CDR1 is LNHDA and CDR2 is SQIVND (reference sequence). PCR employed 60 Vbeta and 13 Jbeta primers. The assay was immunoSEQ multiplex PCR, and TCRdb's table has in-frame clones only and misses some. The table lists roughly 100,000 clones, 69% of them singletons. On this clone itself: The antigen is unknown.

The study, taken as a whole, reports: The study put 160 or so TCR beta chains on its list as cytomegalovirus-associated.

Participants comprised healthy donors of bone marrow. Whereas donors were nominally healthy upon sampling, unrecorded immune exposures were probable. The chain couples TRBV19 to TRBJ1-5, with 10 nucleotides matching TRBD1. This receptor was identified in a man aged 25-45 years in good health and CMV-seronegative. The sample comprised PBMCs. DNA for the CDR3: TGTGCCAGTAGCCGGACAGGGGGTCGCTCCGATAGCAATCAGCCCCAGCATTTT. Residues: CASSRTGGRSDSNQPQHF. The full variable domain, with the rest looked up from reference TRBV19 and TRBJ1-5, is DGGITQSPKYLFRKEGQNVTLSCEQNLNHDAMYWYRQDPGQGLRLIYYSQIVNDFQKGDIAEGYSVSREKKESFPLTVTSAQKNPTAFYLCASSRTGGRSDSNQPQHFGDGTRLSIL.